This T cell receptor (beta chain) appears in the sequencing data of a study of blood T cell repertoires in COVID-19. CDR3 size: 15 residues. Germline V CDR1 and CDR2: WNHNN, SYGVQD (reference sequence). V lost 0 bases, J lost 5 bases, and 13 bases lay in between. Measured with immunoSEQ multiplex PCR; TCRdb has only the in-frame clones, and not every one. The sample has tens of thousands of clones; roughly 80% are singletons. The clonotype originates from a human donor in a cohort sampled during active or convalescent COVID-19. Sample: peripheral blood. V gene TRBV10-1 combines with J gene TRBJ1-1; D not resolved. The CDR3 spells CASSESGRRGTEAFF. For the CDR3, the DNA is TGCGCCAGCAGTGAGTCAGGCAGGCGGGGAACTGAAGCTTTCTTT.